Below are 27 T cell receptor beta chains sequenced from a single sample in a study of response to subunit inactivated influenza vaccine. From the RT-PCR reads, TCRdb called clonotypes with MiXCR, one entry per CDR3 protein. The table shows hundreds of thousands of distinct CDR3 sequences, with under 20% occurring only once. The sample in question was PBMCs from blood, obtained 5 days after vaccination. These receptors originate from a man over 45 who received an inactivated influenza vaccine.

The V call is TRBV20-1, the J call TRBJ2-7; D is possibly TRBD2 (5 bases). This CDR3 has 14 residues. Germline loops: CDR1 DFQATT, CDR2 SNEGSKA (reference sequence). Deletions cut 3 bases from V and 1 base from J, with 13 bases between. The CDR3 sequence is CSASKIRGSYEQYF. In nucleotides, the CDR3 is TGCAGTGCTAGTAAGATACGGGGATCCTACGAGCAGTACTTC.

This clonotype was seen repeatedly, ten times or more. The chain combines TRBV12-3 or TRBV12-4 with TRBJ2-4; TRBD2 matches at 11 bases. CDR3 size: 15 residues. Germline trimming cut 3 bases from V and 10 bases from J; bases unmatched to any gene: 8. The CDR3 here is CASSLDGTSGDIQYF. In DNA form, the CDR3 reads TGTGCCAGCAGTTTGGACGGGACTAGCGGAGATATTCAGTACTTC.

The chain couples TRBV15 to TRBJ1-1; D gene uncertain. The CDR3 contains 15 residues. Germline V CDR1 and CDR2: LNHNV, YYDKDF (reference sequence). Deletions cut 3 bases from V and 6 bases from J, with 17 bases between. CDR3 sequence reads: CATSSSNTWTSEAFF. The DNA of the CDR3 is TGTGCCACCAGCAGCTCCAATACGTGGACGTCTGAAGCTTTCTTT.

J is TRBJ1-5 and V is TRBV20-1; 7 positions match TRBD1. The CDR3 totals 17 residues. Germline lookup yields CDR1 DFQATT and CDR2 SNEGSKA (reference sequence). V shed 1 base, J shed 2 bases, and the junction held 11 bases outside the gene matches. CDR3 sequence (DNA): TGCAGTGCTAGAGCAGGCCAACAGGGGATCGGCAATCAGCCCCAGCATTTT. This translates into CSARAGQQGIGNQPQHF.

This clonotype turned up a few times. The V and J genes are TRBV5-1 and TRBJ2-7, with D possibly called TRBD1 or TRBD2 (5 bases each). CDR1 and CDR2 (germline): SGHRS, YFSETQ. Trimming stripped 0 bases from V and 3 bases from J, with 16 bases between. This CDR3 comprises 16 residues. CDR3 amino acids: CASSLELGVGLYEQYF. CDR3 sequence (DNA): TGCGCCAGCAGCTTGGAGTTGGGGGTTGGCCTCTACGAGCAGTACTTC.

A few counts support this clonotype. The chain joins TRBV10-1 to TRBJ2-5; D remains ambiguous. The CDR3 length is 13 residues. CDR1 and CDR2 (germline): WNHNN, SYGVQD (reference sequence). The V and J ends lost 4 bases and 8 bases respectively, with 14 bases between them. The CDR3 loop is CASSGAAAGTQYF. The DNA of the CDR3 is TGCGCCAGCAGTGGGGCGGCGGCAGGAACCCAGTACTTC.

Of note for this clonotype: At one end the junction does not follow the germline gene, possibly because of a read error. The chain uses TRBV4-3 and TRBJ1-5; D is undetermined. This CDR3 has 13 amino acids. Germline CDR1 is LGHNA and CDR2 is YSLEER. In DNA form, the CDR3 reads TGCGCCTGCAGCCAAGCGCGCAATCAGCCCCAGCATTTT. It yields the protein CACSQARNQPQHF.

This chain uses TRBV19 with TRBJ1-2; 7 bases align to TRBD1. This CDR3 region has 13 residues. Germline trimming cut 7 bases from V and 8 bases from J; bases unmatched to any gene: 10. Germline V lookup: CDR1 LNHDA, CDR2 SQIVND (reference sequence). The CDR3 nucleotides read TGTGCCAGTATCGGGACAGCCATTCGGGGCTACACCTTC. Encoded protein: CASIGTAIRGYTF.

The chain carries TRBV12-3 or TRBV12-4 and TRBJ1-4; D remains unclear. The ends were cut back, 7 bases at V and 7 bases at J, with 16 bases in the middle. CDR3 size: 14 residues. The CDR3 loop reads CASTLARSGEKLFF. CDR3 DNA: TGTGCCAGCACCCTAGCCAGGAGCGGTGAAAAACTGTTTTTT.

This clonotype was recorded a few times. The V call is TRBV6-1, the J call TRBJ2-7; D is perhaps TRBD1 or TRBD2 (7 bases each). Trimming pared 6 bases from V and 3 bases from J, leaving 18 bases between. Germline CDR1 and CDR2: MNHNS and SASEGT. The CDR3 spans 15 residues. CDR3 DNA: TGTGCCAGCAGGACTTACAGGGGAGGGGGCTACGAGCAGTACTTC. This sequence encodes CASRTYRGGGYEQYF.

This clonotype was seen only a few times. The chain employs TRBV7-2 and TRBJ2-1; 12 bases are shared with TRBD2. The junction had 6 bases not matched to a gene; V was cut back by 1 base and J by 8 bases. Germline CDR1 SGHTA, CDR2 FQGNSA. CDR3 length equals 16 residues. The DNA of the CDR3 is TGTGCCAGCAGCTTAGTTACTAGCGGGAGGAGGGATGAGCAGTTCTTC. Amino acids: CASSLVTSGRRDEQFF.

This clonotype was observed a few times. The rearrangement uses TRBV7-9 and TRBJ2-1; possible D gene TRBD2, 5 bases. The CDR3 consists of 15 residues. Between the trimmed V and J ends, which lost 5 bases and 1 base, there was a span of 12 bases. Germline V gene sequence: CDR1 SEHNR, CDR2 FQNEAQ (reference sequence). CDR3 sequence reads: CASSPGRGSYNEQFF. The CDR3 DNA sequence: TGTGCCAGCAGCCCTGGCCGGGGATCCTACAATGAGCAGTTCTTC.

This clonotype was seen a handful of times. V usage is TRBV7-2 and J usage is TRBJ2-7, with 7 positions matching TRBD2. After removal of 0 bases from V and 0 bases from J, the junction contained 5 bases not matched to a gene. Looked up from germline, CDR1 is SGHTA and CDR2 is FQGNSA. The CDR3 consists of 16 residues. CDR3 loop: CASSLASLADSYEQYF. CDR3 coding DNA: TGTGCCAGCAGCTTAGCGTCCCTAGCGGACTCCTACGAGCAGTACTTC.

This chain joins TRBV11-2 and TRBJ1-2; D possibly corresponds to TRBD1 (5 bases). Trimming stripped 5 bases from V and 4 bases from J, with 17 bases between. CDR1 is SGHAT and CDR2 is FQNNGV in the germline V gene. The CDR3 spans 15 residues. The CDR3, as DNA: TGTGCCAGCAGCCAACCCGGGACCAAGGGCTATGGCTACACCTTC. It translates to CASSQPGTKGYGYTF. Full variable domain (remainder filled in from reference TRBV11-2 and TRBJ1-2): EAGVAQSPRYKIIEKRQSVAFWCNPISGHATLYWYQQILGQGPKLLIQFQNNGVVDDSQLPKDRFSAERLKGVDSTLKIQPAKLEDSAVYLCASSQPGTKGYGYTFGSGTRLTVV.

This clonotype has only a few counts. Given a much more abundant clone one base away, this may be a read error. The chain's CDR3 is CASSLRTGGEQYF. CDR3 DNA sequence: TGTGCCAGCAGTCTAAGGACAGGGGGCGAGCAGTACTTC. The gene calls are TRBV6-6 and TRBJ2-7, with 10 bases lining up with TRBD1. CDR1 is MNHNY and CDR2 is SVGAGI in the germline V gene (reference sequence). The CDR3 contains 13 residues. J gave up 6 bases and V 5 bases, and 4 bases lay outside the gene matches.

The CDR3 here is CSARDGTSNYGYTF. The CDR3 DNA is TGCAGTGCTAGAGATGGGACGTCTAACTATGGCTACACCTTC. V gene TRBV20-1 combines with J gene TRBJ1-2; possible D gene TRBD1, 5 bases. The CDR3 consists of 14 residues. CDR1 is DFQATT, CDR2 SNEGSKA, per germline (reference sequence). V lost 0 bases to trimming and J lost 0 bases, with 8 bases between them.

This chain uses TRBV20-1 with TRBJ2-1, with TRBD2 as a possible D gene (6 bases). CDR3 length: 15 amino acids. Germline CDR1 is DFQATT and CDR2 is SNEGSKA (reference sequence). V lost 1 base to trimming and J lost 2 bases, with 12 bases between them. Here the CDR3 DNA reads TGCAGTGCTAGAGTGGGGGGATCTGCCTACAATGAGCAGTTCTTC. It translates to CSARVGGSAYNEQFF.

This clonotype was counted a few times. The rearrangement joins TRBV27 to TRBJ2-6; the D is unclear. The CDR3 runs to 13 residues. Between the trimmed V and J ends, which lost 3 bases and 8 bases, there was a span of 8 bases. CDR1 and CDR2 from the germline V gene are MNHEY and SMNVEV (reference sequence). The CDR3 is CASSLQVPNVLTF. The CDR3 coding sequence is TGTGCCAGCAGTTTGCAAGTTCCCAACGTCCTGACTTTC.

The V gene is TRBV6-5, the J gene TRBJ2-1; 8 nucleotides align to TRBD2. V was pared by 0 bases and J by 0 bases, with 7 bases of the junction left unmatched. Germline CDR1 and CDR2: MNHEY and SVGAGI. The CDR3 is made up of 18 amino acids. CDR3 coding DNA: TGTGCCAGCAGTTACTCTTACGGGGGGGCTCTCTCCTACAATGAGCAGTTCTTC. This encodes CASSYSYGGALSYNEQFF.

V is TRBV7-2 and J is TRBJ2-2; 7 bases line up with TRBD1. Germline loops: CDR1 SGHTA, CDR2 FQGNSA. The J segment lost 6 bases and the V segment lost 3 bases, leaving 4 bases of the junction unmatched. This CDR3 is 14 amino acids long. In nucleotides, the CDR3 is TGTGCCAGCAGCTTCCACAGGGGCCCCGGGGAGCTGTTTTTT. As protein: CASSFHRGPGELFF.

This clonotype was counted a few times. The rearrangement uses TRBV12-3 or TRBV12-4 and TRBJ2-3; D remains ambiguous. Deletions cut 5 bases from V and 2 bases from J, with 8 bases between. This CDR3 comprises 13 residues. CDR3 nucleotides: TGTGCCAGCAGTACCCTTCTCACAGATACGCAGTATTTT. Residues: CASSTLLTDTQYF.

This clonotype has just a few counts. CDR3 loop: CASSVGVGFSNQPQHF. The CDR3 DNA is TGTGCCAGCAGCGTAGGTGTAGGCTTTAGCAATCAGCCCCAGCATTTT. The chain employs TRBV9 and TRBJ1-5; no definite D call. This CDR3 spans 16 amino acids. CDR1 SGDLS and CDR2 YYNGEE come from the germline V gene. V was pared by 0 bases and J by 0 bases, with 10 bases between.

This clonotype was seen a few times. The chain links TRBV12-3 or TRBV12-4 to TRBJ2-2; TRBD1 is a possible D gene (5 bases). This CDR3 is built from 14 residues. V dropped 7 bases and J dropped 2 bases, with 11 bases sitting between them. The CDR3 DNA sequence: TGTGCCAGCACCGCGACAGTTAACACCGGGGAGCTGTTTTTT. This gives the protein CASTATVNTGELFF.

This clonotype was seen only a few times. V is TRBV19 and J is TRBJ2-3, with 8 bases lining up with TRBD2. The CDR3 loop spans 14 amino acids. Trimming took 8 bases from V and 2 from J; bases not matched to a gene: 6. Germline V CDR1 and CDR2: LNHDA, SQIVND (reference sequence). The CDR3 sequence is CASSYSGTTDTQYF. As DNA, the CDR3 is TGTGCCAGTTCCTATAGCGGGACCACAGATACGCAGTATTTT.

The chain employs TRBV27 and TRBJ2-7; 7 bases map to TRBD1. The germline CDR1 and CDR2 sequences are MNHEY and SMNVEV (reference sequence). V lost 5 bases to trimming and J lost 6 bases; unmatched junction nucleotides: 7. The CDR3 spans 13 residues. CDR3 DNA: TGTGCCAGCAGTCTGGAGACAGGGTCCGAGCAGTACTTC. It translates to CASSLETGSEQYF.

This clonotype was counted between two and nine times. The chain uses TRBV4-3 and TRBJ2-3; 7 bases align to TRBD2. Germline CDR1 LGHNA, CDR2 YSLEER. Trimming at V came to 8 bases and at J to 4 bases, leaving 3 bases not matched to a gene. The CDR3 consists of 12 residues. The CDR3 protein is CASRGRADTQYF. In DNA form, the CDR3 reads TGCGCCAGCCGCGGGAGAGCAGATACGCAGTATTTT.

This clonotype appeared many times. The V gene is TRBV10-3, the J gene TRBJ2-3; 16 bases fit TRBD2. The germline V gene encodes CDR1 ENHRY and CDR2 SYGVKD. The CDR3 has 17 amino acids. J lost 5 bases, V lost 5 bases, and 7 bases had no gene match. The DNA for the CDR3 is TGTGCCATCAGTAGGGGACTAGCGGGGGGGCCCGGAGATACGCAGTATTTT. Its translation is CAISRGLAGGPGDTQYF.